This TCR beta chain comes out of a study of blood T cell dynamics during melanoma immunotherapy. Every bulk PBMC sample received the same 350 ng of DNA. The repertoire was sequenced with immunoSEQ multiplex PCR; TCRdb's copy has only in-frame clones and lacks some. The sample has about 8,400 clones, 85% seen once. Germline CDR1 reads SGHDT; CDR2 reads YYEEEE. The CDR3 extends over 15 amino acids. V was clipped by 0 bases and J by 4 bases; unmatched bases: 7. Study results and limitations: Disease-control patients' PBMC repertoires became either more clonal or more diverse at W3.

With respect to this clone: Its specificity is not known.

Time point meaning: week 3, after first cycle of checkpoint inhibitor. At 12 weeks after first infusion, RECIST 1.1 defined response for most patients. Patients had no prior systemic cancer treatment, immunosuppressants or other active cancers. The TCR was taken from a human donor with melanoma. The material sequenced was blood, taken from a patient treated with checkpoint blockade. The chain joins TRBV5-6 to TRBJ2-7; 7 nucleotides line up with TRBD1. This chain's CDR3 is CASSLVGRGFYEQYF. For the CDR3, the DNA is TGTGCCAGCAGCTTGGTGGGCAGGGGGTTTTACGAGCAGTACTTC.